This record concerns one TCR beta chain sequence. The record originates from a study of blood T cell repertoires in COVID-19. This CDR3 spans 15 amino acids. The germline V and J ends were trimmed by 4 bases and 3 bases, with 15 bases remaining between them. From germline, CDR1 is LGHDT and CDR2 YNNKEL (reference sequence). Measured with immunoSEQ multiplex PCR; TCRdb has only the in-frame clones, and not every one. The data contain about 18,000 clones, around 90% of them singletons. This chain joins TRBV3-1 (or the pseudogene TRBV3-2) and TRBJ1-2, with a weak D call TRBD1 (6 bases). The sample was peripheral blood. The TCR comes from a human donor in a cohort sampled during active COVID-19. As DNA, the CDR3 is TGTGCCAGCAGCCTCCTAGGGGGGGGCGACTATGGCTACACCTTC. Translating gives CASSLLGGGDYGYTF.